These T cell receptor beta chains were read from a single sample in a study of Graves' ophthalmopathy and Graves' hyperthyroidism. In TCRdb, the multiplex PCR reads were re-called with MiXCR into one record per CDR3 protein. The sample includes about 740,000 distinct CDR3 sequences, roughly two fifths of them seen just once. Sequenced sample: peripheral blood. These receptors came from an adult man with Graves' ophthalmopathy. The CDR3 runs from the conserved cysteine through the conserved F or W. Fields, in order: CDR3 protein, J gene, V gene.

cdr3_aa: CASSRGLLQETQYF; j_call: TRBJ2-5; v_call: TRBV7-9
cdr3_aa: CARAGNTEAFF; j_call: TRBJ1-1; v_call: TRBV25-1
cdr3_aa: CATSDSRTSVSGELFF; j_call: TRBJ2-2; v_call: TRBV24-1
cdr3_aa: CSVLTGSYGYTF; j_call: TRBJ1-2; v_call: TRBV29-1
cdr3_aa: CATSRAGGISNQPQHF; j_call: TRBJ1-5; v_call: TRBV15
cdr3_aa: CASRFLRGNTEAFF; j_call: TRBJ1-1; v_call: TRBV19
cdr3_aa: CASSSTREDREQYF; j_call: TRBJ2-7; v_call: TRBV7-9
cdr3_aa: CASSSTGTSEQETQYF; j_call: TRBJ2-5; v_call: TRBV7-6
cdr3_aa: CASARSRTSEETQYF; j_call: TRBJ2-5; v_call: TRBV7-9
cdr3_aa: CASSRGRVSGNTIYF; j_call: TRBJ1-3; v_call: TRBV2
cdr3_aa: CASSIQGARSYEQYF; j_call: TRBJ2-7; v_call: TRBV19
cdr3_aa: CSAMGQGKPTDTQYF; j_call: TRBJ2-3; v_call: TRBV29-1
cdr3_aa: CASSSHRVTYEQYF; j_call: TRBJ2-7; v_call: TRBV5-5
cdr3_aa: CATSRRIGTGGTGELFF; j_call: TRBJ2-2; v_call: TRBV15
cdr3_aa: CASTRRGADGYTF; j_call: TRBJ1-2; v_call: TRBV10-3
cdr3_aa: CASSRLAGGGEQYF; j_call: TRBJ2-7; v_call: TRBV2
cdr3_aa: CASSSREHEQYF; j_call: TRBJ2-7; v_call: TRBV7-9
cdr3_aa: CSLTSGRDQETQYF; j_call: TRBJ2-5; v_call: TRBV29-1
cdr3_aa: CSAGPHGQETQYF; j_call: TRBJ2-5; v_call: TRBV29-1
cdr3_aa: CSASRGPINSPLHF; j_call: TRBJ1-6; v_call: TRBV20-1
cdr3_aa: CASSEAWGVPYEQYF; j_call: TRBJ2-7; v_call: TRBV10-3
cdr3_aa: CASSLRDRGLNRANVLTF; j_call: TRBJ2-6; v_call: TRBV5-1
cdr3_aa: CASSLEGQPQQTQYF; j_call: TRBJ2-5; v_call: TRBV5-4
cdr3_aa: CASSFRSSGANVLTF; j_call: TRBJ2-6; v_call: TRBV7-9
cdr3_aa: CASSPIRHVETQYF; j_call: TRBJ2-5; v_call: TRBV25-1
cdr3_aa: CASSLAVSGQSVRHTGEPFF; j_call: TRBJ2-2; v_call: TRBV7-2
cdr3_aa: CASSQNIMSGANVLTF; j_call: TRBJ2-6; v_call: TRBV19
cdr3_aa: CASTGDGTNYGYTF; j_call: TRBJ1-2; v_call: TRBV19
cdr3_aa: CASSLEGQGRETQYF; j_call: TRBJ2-5; v_call: TRBV5-1
cdr3_aa: CASSRQGTANEKLFF; j_call: TRBJ1-4; v_call: TRBV12-3/TRBV12-4
cdr3_aa: CATSERVSYGYTF; j_call: TRBJ1-2; v_call: TRBV10-3
cdr3_aa: CASSQDRGGITGYTF; j_call: TRBJ1-2; v_call: TRBV3-1
cdr3_aa: CASSSDWTYEQYF; j_call: TRBJ2-7; v_call: TRBV7-8
cdr3_aa: CASSLPGGHTEAFF; j_call: TRBJ1-1; v_call: TRBV11-2
cdr3_aa: CASSLDPGLGYGYTF; j_call: TRBJ1-2; v_call: TRBV7-2
cdr3_aa: CASSPGRTNTEAFF; j_call: TRBJ1-1; v_call: TRBV6-4